A selection of T cell receptor beta chains follows, all from one sample in a study of blood T cells in healthy people across ages. TCRdb reprocessed the 5' RACE reads with MiXCR, giving one entry per CDR3 protein. The sample yields hundreds of thousands of distinct CDR3 sequences, around 41% seen once. Material for sequencing was blood. All receptors come from a man older than 75 in good health. Each CDR3 is given with its conserved first and last residue. The order of the fields is D gene, J gene, V gene, clone size, CDR3 protein, CDR3 DNA. The D gene is left open where the match is weak. Size is omitted from some rows. Given values are once, few, many or a class for expanded clones.

D: TRBD1
J: TRBJ2-1
V: TRBV20-1
size: NA
CDR3: CSAIQGLSYNEQFF
DNA: TGCAGTGCTATACAGGGGCTTAGCTACAATGAGCAGTTCTTC

D: TRBD1
J: TRBJ2-3
V: TRBV6-6
size: few
CDR3: CASRWTGGSTDTQYF
DNA: TGTGCCAGCAGATGGACAGGGGGCAGCACAGATACGCAGTATTTT

D: TRBD2
J: TRBJ2-3
V: TRBV20-1
size: NA
CDR3: CSADIAGRSTTDTQYF
DNA: TGCAGTGCCGACATAGCGGGGAGGTCCACCACAGATACGCAGTATTTT

D: NA
J: TRBJ2-5
V: TRBV21-1
size: NA
CDR3: CASSKEGGTAPRETQYF
DNA: TGTGCCAGCAGCAAAGAAGGGGGGACAGCCCCCAGGGAGACCCAGTACTTC

D: NA
J: TRBJ1-4
V: TRBV11-2
size: few
CDR3: CASSSTTTNEKLFF
DNA: TGTGCCAGCAGCTCAACGACGACTAATGAAAAACTGTTTTTT

D: NA
J: TRBJ2-4
V: TRBV11-2
size: NA
CDR3: CASSLVGRGNIQYF
DNA: TGTGCCAGCAGCTTAGTAGGCAGGGGAAACATTCAGTACTTC

D: NA
J: TRBJ2-7
V: TRBV3-1
size: NA
CDR3: CASSQDPGGRTYEQYF
DNA: TGTGCCAGCAGCCAAGACCCCGGGGGGCGGACCTACGAGCAGTACTTC

D: TRBD2
J: TRBJ2-7
V: TRBV4-2
size: NA
CDR3: CASSQPTSGGESYEQYF
DNA: TGTGCCAGCAGCCAACCCACTAGCGGAGGGGAGTCTTACGAGCAGTACTTC

D: NA
J: TRBJ2-6
V: TRBV12-3/TRBV12-4
size: many
CDR3: CASSARAGANVLTF
DNA: TGTGCCAGCAGTGCCCGGGCTGGGGCCAACGTCCTGACTTTC

D: NA
J: TRBJ2-7
V: TRBV2
size: many
CDR3: CARRDPATYEQYF
DNA: TGTGCCAGGCGGGACCCAGCAACCTACGAGCAGTACTTC

D: NA
J: TRBJ2-7
V: TRBV6-1
size: NA
CDR3: CASSALPGRGSEQYF
DNA: TGTGCCAGCAGTGCCCTACCGGGACGGGGAAGCGAGCAGTACTTC

D: TRBD1
J: TRBJ2-7
V: TRBV27
size: few
CDR3: CASSLIPGGEQYF
DNA: TGTGCCAGCAGTTTAATCCCAGGGGGCGAGCAGTACTTC

D: TRBD2
J: TRBJ2-5
V: TRBV6-5
size: NA
CDR3: CASKFDPGGRETQYF
DNA: TGTGCCAGCAAGTTCGATCCGGGGGGTAGGGAGACCCAGTACTTC

D: TRBD2
J: TRBJ2-7
V: TRBV7-3
size: NA
CDR3: CASSLTGSGPDEQYF
DNA: TGTGCCAGCAGCTTAACAGGTAGCGGGCCCGACGAGCAGTACTTC

D: NA
J: TRBJ1-6
V: TRBV4-3
size: few
CDR3: CASSQVASGINFPLHF
DNA: TGCGCCAGCAGCCAAGTGGCCTCCGGTATTAATTTTCCCCTCCACTTT

D: NA
J: TRBJ2-5
V: TRBV5-1
size: NA
CDR3: CASSSREIQYF
DNA: TGCGCCAGCAGCTCCAGAGAGATCCAGTACTTC

D: TRBD2
J: TRBJ2-7
V: TRBV7-2
size: few
CDR3: CASSGEAGGPSSHEQYF
DNA: TGTGCCAGCAGCGGCGAGGCGGGGGGCCCATCATCCCACGAGCAGTACTTC

D: NA
J: TRBJ2-5
V: TRBV20-1
size: NA
CDR3: CSATLGRLNEQYF
DNA: TGCAGTGCTACTCTGGGACGGCTGAATGAGCAGTACTTC

D: NA
J: TRBJ1-1
V: TRBV12-5
size: many
CDR3: CASGLVPGSITTETEAFF
DNA: TGTGCTAGTGGTTTGGTACCCGGGAGTATTACCACTGAGACTGAAGCTTTCTTT

D: NA
J: TRBJ1-3
V: TRBV20-1
size: NA
CDR3: CSAARGSGNTIYF
DNA: TGCAGTGCTGCACGGGGCTCTGGAAACACCATATATTTT

D: NA
J: TRBJ2-1
V: TRBV28
size: few
CDR3: CASVDTRGQFF
DNA: TGTGCCAGCGTTGATACCCGTGGGCAGTTCTTC

D: TRBD2
J: TRBJ2-7
V: TRBV7-2
size: few
CDR3: CASSLVREGEQYF
DNA: TGTGCCAGCAGCTTAGTTCGGGAGGGGGAGCAGTACTTC

D: NA
J: TRBJ2-1
V: TRBV20-1
size: many
CDR3: CSAYRREQFF
DNA: TGCAGTGCTTATCGCCGTGAGCAGTTCTTC

D: TRBD1
J: TRBJ2-3
V: TRBV5-1
size: NA
CDR3: CASSLQGALDTQYF
DNA: TGCGCCAGCAGCTTACAGGGGGCATTAGATACGCAGTATTTT